The following is a T cell receptor (beta chain) sequence with its context. Its antigen remains unknown. This sample stems from a study of shared clonotypes between healthy human individuals. General observations from the study: Donor clonotype sharing was expected to depend on sequencing depth.

Per germline, CDR1 WNHNN and CDR2 SYGVQD (reference sequence). V lost 4 bases, J lost 0 bases, and 13 bases lay in between. The CDR3 has 17 amino acids. Free of recent acute infections or vaccinations, the donors were healthy HIV-negative adults. All the donors were Caucasian adults who lived in Nashville, Tennessee. Negatively enriched CD4+ T cells were divided by CD45RA into naive and memory. TCRdb keeps only in-frame clones here, not all; method: immunoSEQ multiplex PCR. The sample carries about 1 million clones, approximately 72% recorded once. The source is a man between 18 and 35 years old in good health. The V and J genes are TRBV10-1 and TRBJ1-6; D is ambiguous. The sample consisted of memory CD4+ T cells sorted from blood. Subset meaning: CD45RA-negative fraction. The CDR3 here is CASSGPHRNSYNSPLHF. CDR3 bases: TGCGCCAGCAGTGGGCCGCATAGGAACTCCTATAATTCACCCCTCCACTTT.